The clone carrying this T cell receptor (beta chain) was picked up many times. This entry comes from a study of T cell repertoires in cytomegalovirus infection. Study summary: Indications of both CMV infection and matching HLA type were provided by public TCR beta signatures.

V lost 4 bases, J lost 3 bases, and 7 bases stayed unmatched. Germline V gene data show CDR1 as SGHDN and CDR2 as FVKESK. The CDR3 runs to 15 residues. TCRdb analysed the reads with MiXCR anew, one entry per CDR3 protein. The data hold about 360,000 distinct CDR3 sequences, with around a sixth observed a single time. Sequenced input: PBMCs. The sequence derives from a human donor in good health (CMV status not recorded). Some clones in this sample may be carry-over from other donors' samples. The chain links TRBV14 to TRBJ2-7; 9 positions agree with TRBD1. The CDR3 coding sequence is TGTGCCAGCAGCCGGCTCTCGACAGGGGGCTACGAGCAGTACTTC. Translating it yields CASSRLSTGGYEQYF.